The rows below give T cell receptor beta chains drawn from one sample of a study of blood T cell repertoires in COVID-19. Profiling relied on immunoSEQ multiplex PCR, and the TCRdb table lists in-frame clones only, not all of them. The sample lists more than 150,000 clones, about four fifths occurring once. Sequencing was done on a sample of peripheral blood. The receptors come from a human donor in a cohort sampled during active COVID-19. Both conserved end residues are part of each CDR3. Each record gives: clone size, D gene, V gene, J gene, CDR3 protein, CDR3 DNA. The D gene is left open where the match is weak. Not every row has a clone size; where given, it reads once, few, many or a size class.

size: -
D: -
V: TRBV11-2
J: TRBJ2-6
CDR3: CASSGYRTEGSGANVLTF
DNA: TGTGCCAGCAGCGGGTACAGGACGGAGGGCTCTGGGGCCAACGTCCTGACTTTC

size: -
D: -
V: TRBV19
J: TRBJ1-2
CDR3: CASSNGRNYGYTF
DNA: TGTGCCAGTAGTAATGGCAGGAACTATGGCTACACCTTC

size: -
D: -
V: TRBV4-1
J: TRBJ1-2
CDR3: CASSSQGPYGYTF
DNA: TGCGCCAGCAGTAGCCAGGGCCCCTATGGCTACACCTTC

size: -
D: TRBD1
V: TRBV12-3/TRBV12-4
J: TRBJ2-5
CDR3: CASSSTGGETQYF
DNA: TGTGCCAGCAGTAGCACAGGGGGAGAGACCCAGTACTTC

size: -
D: -
V: TRBV7-3
J: TRBJ2-3
CDR3: CASSLRLESDTQYF
DNA: TGTGCCAGCAGCCTCCGACTGGAATCGGATACGCAGTATTTT

size: -
D: -
V: TRBV9
J: TRBJ1-1
CDR3: CASHRVGDTEAFF
DNA: TGTGCCAGTCACAGGGTGGGCGACACTGAAGCTTTCTTT

size: -
D: TRBD1
V: TRBV19
J: TRBJ1-6
CDR3: CARTATGASSPLHF
DNA: TGTGCCAGAACTGCGACAGGGGCGAGTTCACCCCTCCACTTT

size: -
D: -
V: TRBV10-3
J: TRBJ1-5
CDR3: CAIRRGENQPQHF
DNA: TGTGCCATCAGAAGGGGCGAAAATCAGCCCCAGCATTTT

size: -
D: TRBD1
V: TRBV18
J: TRBJ2-7
CDR3: CASSLQTGAPGEQYF
DNA: TGTGCCAGCTCGTTACAGACAGGGGCTCCTGGCGAGCAGTACTTC

size: -
D: -
V: TRBV3-1/TRBV3-2
J: TRBJ2-5
CDR3: CATVGGGYFGTQYF
DNA: TGTGCCACCGTTGGCGGGGGCTATTTTGGGACCCAGTACTTC

size: -
D: -
V: TRBV2
J: TRBJ1-2
CDR3: CASSEAARTVNYGYTF
DNA: TGTGCCAGCAGTGAAGCGGCACGGACAGTTAACTATGGCTACACCTTC

size: -
D: -
V: TRBV27
J: TRBJ2-1
CDR3: CASSDYRSSYNEQFF
DNA: TGTGCCAGCAGCGACTACCGGAGCTCCTACAATGAGCAGTTCTTC

size: -
D: -
V: TRBV5-1
J: TRBJ2-5
CDR3: CASSLGVSETQYF
DNA: TGCGCCAGCAGCTTGGGAGTTTCAGAGACCCAGTACTTC

size: once
D: -
V: TRBV7-2
J: TRBJ2-2
CDR3: CASLGAPSNTGELFF
DNA: TGTGCCAGCCTGGGGGCGCCCTCGAACACCGGGGAGCTGTTTTTT

size: -
D: -
V: TRBV12-2
J: TRBJ1-2
CDR3: CASRLAHRQDLWGYTF
DNA: TGTGCAAGTCGCTTAGCCCACCGACAGGACCTCTGGGGCTACACCTTC

size: -
D: TRBD1
V: TRBV5-4
J: TRBJ2-7
CDR3: CASSLEGAIVLEQYF
DNA: TGTGCCAGCAGCTTGGAGGGGGCCATTGTGTTGGAGCAGTACTTC

size: -
D: -
V: TRBV19
J: TRBJ1-5
CDR3: CASSRGRGQPQHF
DNA: TGTGCCAGTAGCAGGGGAAGAGGTCAGCCCCAGCATTTT

size: -
D: -
V: TRBV4-1
J: TRBJ2-7
CDR3: CASSPGFPSNEQYF
DNA: TGCGCCAGCAGCCCAGGGTTTCCTTCCAACGAGCAGTACTTC

size: -
D: -
V: TRBV7-8
J: TRBJ2-7
CDR3: CASSLAPRGASSYEQYF
DNA: TGTGCCAGCAGCTTAGCGCCCCGCGGGGCTTCCTCCTACGAGCAGTACTTC

size: once
D: -
V: TRBV7-2
J: TRBJ1-5
CDR3: CASSFGPGQPQHF
DNA: TGTGCCAGCAGCTTTGGCCCGGGGCAGCCCCAGCATTTT

size: -
D: -
V: TRBV14
J: TRBJ1-2
CDR3: CASSRIATWSGYTF
DNA: TGTGCCAGCAGCCGGATAGCGACGTGGTCTGGCTACACCTTC

size: -
D: TRBD1
V: TRBV5-1
J: TRBJ1-2
CDR3: CASSLRDSGVNYGYTF
DNA: TGCGCCAGCAGCCTTCGGGACAGTGGAGTCAACTATGGCTACACCTTC

size: -
D: -
V: TRBV19
J: TRBJ2-2
CDR3: CASISAAANTGELFF
DNA: TGTGCCAGTATTTCCGCAGCGGCGAACACCGGGGAGCTGTTTTTT

size: -
D: -
V: TRBV3-1/TRBV3-2
J: TRBJ2-1
CDR3: CASSHRGEQFF
DNA: TGTGCCAGCAGCCACAGAGGTGAGCAGTTCTTC

size: -
D: -
V: TRBV29-1
J: TRBJ2-3
CDR3: CSVGYGRRNTDTQYF
DNA: TGCAGCGTTGGGTATGGCAGGCGAAACACAGATACGCAGTATTTT

size: -
D: TRBD1
V: TRBV11-3
J: TRBJ2-7
CDR3: CASSSDRMNRGQIYEQYF
DNA: TGTGCCAGCAGCTCCGATAGGATGAACAGGGGGCAAATCTACGAGCAGTACTTC

size: few
D: TRBD1
V: TRBV7-8
J: TRBJ2-2
CDR3: CASSSPARQGAGELFF
DNA: TGTGCCAGCAGCTCGCCAGCCCGACAGGGGGCCGGGGAGCTGTTTTTT

size: -
D: -
V: TRBV5-1
J: TRBJ1-6
CDR3: CASSLGPTGSPLHF
DNA: TGCGCCAGCAGCTTGGGACCCACGGGATCACCCCTCCACTTT

size: once
D: -
V: TRBV7-7
J: TRBJ2-2
CDR3: CASSRDGGRNTGELFF
DNA: TGTGCCAGCAGCCGCGACGGGGGGCGAAACACCGGGGAGCTGTTTTTT

size: -
D: -
V: TRBV6-1
J: TRBJ1-6
CDR3: CASSEDLLKNYNSPLHF
DNA: TGTGCCAGCAGTGAAGATCTCCTGAAGAACTACAATTCACCCCTCCACTTT

size: -
D: TRBD1
V: TRBV19
J: TRBJ1-1
CDR3: CASSMGTGWKNTEAFF
DNA: TGTGCCAGTAGTATGGGGACAGGGTGGAAGAACACTGAAGCTTTCTTT

size: -
D: -
V: TRBV2
J: TRBJ2-2
CDR3: CASSLRGSTGELFF
DNA: TGTGCCAGCAGTCTTCGGGGGAGCACCGGGGAGCTGTTTTTT

size: few
D: -
V: TRBV4-1
J: TRBJ2-1
CDR3: CASSQGTGPNNEQFF
DNA: TGCGCCAGCAGCCAAGGAACTGGGCCTAACAATGAGCAGTTCTTC

size: -
D: TRBD1
V: TRBV6-5
J: TRBJ1-1
CDR3: CASRVEGQGNTEAFF
DNA: TGTGCCAGCAGAGTGGAGGGACAGGGTAACACTGAAGCTTTCTTT

size: once
D: TRBD1
V: TRBV5-1
J: TRBJ1-6
CDR3: CASSKTGEFGNSPLHF
DNA: TGCGCCAGCAGCAAAACAGGGGAGTTCGGGAATTCACCCCTCCACTTT